This T cell receptor beta chain is from a study of vaccination and CD4 T cells after COVID-19 (dated by TCRdb to between 2020 and 2023). Regarding the complete study: Every convalescent patient had a positive nasal swab PCR test for SARS-CoV-2, with mild disease in 9 or 10 patients and severe disease in one. Post-vaccine blood samples were collected a median of around 70 days after the second vaccine dose, ranging from roughly 12 to 250 days. Overlapping spike peptide pools from SARS-CoV-2 and from the common cold coronaviruses HCoV-NL63, HCoV-OC43 and HCoV-229E were used as culture stimuli. Six males and four females were included in the convalescent cohort, with two Hispanic individuals, seven Caucasians, two Asians and one multiracial person represented. Control cultures received a CEFX viral epitope pool as the positive control, an HIV-1 Nef peptide pool as the negative control, or no peptide. Each participant got two doses of either the Pfizer-BioNTech BNT162b2 vaccine (n=8) or the Moderna mRNA-1273 vaccine (n=2). In some eleven COVID-19 convalescent patients and several infection-naive healthy vaccine recipients, researchers compared the spike-specific CD4+ TCR repertoire from before mRNA vaccination with the repertoire from after. Post-COVID blood samples from convalescent patients were collected a median of approximately 93 days after diagnosis, with a range of roughly 35 to 180 days. General study outcomes and caveats: Of the vaccine-specific clones in convalescent patients, 304 of 307, or nearly all, reacted only to SARS-CoV-2 spike and did not cross-react with common cold coronaviruses. In convalescent patients, a median roughly 87% of post-vaccine SARS-CoV-2-reactive clones were detected only after vaccination, suggesting vaccine-specific priming. The number of convalescent patients in the study was relatively small, and the study did not examine early timepoints following natural infection. The median count of SARS-CoV-2-reactive clonotypes went up from approximately 20 after infection to a few dozen after vaccination, although the change was not significant.

The germline V gene yields SGHTA for CDR1 and FQGNSA for CDR2. The CDR3 numbers 15 residues from cysteine through phenylalanine. This entry keeps only the CDR3 DNA: 45 bases, framed from base 1. V is pruned by 4 bases and J by 3 bases, leaving 9 bases of the junction without a gene match. This clonotype appeared a few times. The antigen it recognizes is unknown. Base qualities were left out, and no much larger clone turns up one base away. The library came from PCR. At the Johns Hopkins FTIC core, DNA from the cultured CD4+ T cells underwent TCR sequencing with the Oncomine TCR Beta short-read assay. The QIAamp micro DNA kit was used to extract genomic DNA from the cultured CD4+ T cells. Oncomine TCR Beta libraries from cultured CD4+ T cells were pooled with unique dual indexes and sequenced on an Illumina iSeq 100. From the authors' description of their analysis: Non-productive sequences were filtered out, and CDR3s that did not start with C, did not end with F or W, or were shorter than 7 amino acids were discarded. Antigen-specific clonotypes were identified using the MANAFEST web application through comparison of peptide-stimulated wells with reference and other culture wells. Positive clones required FDR below 0.05, an odds ratio above 5, and productive frequency above 0.1% in at least two of three replicate wells. A clonotype was classed as cross-reactive if the clonotype showed significant expansion both in SARS-CoV-2 spike wells and in at least one common cold coronavirus spike condition. Using R version 3.6.1, CDR3 homology was evaluated through Levenshtein distances (stringdist) along with unrooted phylogenetic trees (ape). TCRdb ran its own pipeline on the public reads, namely fastp trimming at Q25 and MiXCR clone calling, and kept in-frame beta chains. Rows merge per CDR3 protein into single entries with the most common DNA and genes. The V and J calls and clone size are TCRdb's, not the authors'. The sample contains about 20,000 distinct CDR3 sequences, approximately 40% of them found a single time. Clones ranked in the top ten supply more than 7% of the sample.

The sample's treatment or condition label is to be understood as: approximately 9-day PBMC culture with coronavirus spike peptide pools or control peptides (ViraFEST assay). The ViraFEST assay was used in the study, in which antigen-specific T cells were expanded with peptide pools and expanded clonotypes were subsequently identified by TCR sequencing. Positive SARS-CoV-2 PCR tests in the convalescent patients dated from March to December 2020, before Alpha, Beta and Delta variants emerged in the United States. Each well held 2.2 million or so PBMCs cultured in IMDM containing roughly 5% human AB serum and approximately 9.8 IU/ml IL-2, with 8 to 10 ug/ml peptide pools added. Half of the culture medium was replaced with fresh IL-2-containing medium on days 3 and 7. After less than 12 days of culture, CD4+ T cells were isolated by negative selection using the EasySep CD4+ T cell isolation kit. Ficoll-Paque Plus gradient centrifugation was used to isolate PBMCs from whole blood, and the isolated PBMCs were then either used fresh or cryopreserved at -140C. Triplicate wells were generally used for each culture condition.

The sequence was collected from a human donor who had recovered from COVID-19. The rearranged chain carries TRBV7-2 and TRBJ2-7, with 7 bases in between that match TRBD2. The sequences come from CD4+ T cells from blood, cultured in vitro, collected after SARS-CoV-2 vaccination. The nucleotide sequence is given as TGTGCCAGCAGCTCAGGCGTGGGGGGGGGCTACGAGCAGTACTTC. Its protein product is CASSSGVGGGYEQYF.